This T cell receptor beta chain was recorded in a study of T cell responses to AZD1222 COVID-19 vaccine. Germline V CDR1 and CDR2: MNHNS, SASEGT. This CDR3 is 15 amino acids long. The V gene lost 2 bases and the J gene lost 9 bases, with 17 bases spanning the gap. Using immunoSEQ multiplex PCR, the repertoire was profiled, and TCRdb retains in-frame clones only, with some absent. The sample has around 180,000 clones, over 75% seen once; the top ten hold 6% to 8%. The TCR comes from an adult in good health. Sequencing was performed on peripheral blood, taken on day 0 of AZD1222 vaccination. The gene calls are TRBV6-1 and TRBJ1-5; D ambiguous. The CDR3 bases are TGTGCCAGCAGTGAAAGCCTCGGCCTTGTCCGGCCCCAGCATTTT. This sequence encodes CASSESLGLVRPQHF.